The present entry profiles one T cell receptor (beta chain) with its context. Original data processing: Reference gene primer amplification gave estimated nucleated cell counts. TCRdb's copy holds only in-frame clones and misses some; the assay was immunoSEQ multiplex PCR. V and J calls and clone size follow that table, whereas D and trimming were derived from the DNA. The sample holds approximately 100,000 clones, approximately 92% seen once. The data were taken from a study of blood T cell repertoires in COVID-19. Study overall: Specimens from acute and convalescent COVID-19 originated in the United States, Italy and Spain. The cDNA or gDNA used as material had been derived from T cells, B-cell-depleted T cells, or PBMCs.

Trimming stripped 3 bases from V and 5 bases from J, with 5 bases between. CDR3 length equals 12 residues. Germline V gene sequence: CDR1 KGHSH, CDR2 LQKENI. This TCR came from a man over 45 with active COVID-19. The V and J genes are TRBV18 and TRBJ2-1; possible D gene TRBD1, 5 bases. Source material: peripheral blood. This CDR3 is CASSPRDNEQFF. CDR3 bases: TGTGCCAGCTCACCCAGGGACAATGAGCAGTTCTTC.